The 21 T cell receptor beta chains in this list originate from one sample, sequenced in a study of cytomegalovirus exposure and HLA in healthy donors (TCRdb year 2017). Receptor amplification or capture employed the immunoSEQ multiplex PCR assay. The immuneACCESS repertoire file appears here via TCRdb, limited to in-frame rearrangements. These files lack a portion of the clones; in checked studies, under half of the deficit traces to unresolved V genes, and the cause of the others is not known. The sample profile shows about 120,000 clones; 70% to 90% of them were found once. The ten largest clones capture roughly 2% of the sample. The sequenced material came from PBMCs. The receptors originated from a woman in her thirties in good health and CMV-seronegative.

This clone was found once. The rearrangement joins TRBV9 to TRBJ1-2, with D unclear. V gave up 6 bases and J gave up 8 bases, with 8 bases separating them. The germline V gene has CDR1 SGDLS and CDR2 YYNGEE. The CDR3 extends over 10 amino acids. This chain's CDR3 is CASTGRGYTF. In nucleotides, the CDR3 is TGTGCCAGCACAGGAAGAGGCTACACCTTC.

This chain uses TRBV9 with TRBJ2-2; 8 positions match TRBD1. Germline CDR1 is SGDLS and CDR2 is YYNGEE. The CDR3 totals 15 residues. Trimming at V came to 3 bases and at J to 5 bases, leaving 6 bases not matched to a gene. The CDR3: CASSETGVGTGELFF. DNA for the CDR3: TGTGCCAGCAGCGAGACAGGGGTGGGAACCGGGGAGCTGTTTTTT.

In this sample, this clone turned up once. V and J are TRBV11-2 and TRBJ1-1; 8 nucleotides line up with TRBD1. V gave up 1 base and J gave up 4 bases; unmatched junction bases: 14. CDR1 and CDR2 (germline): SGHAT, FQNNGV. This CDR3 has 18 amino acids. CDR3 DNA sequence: TGTGCCAGCAGCTTAGTTGGGGTCAGGGGGCGGTTGAGCACTGAAGCTTTCTTT. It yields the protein CASSLVGVRGRLSTEAFF.

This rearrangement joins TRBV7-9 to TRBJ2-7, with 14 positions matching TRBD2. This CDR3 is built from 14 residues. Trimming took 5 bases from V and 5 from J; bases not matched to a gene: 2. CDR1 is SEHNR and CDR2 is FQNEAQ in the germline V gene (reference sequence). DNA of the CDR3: TGTGCCAGCAGCACGGGACTAGCGGGAGACGAGCAGTACTTC. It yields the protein CASSTGLAGDEQYF.

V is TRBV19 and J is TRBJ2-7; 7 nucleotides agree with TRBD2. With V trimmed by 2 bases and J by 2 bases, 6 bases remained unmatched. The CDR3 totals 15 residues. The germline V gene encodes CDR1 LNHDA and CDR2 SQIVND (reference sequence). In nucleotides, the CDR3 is TGTGCCAGTAGTATACGGGCTAGCGGAGCCTACGAGCAGTACTTC. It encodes CASSIRASGAYEQYF. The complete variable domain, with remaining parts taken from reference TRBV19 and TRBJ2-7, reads DGGITQSPKYLFRKEGQNVTLSCEQNLNHDAMYWYRQDPGQGLRLIYYSQIVNDFQKGDIAEGYSVSREKKESFPLTVTSAQKNPTAFYLCASSIRASGAYEQYFGPGTRLTVT.

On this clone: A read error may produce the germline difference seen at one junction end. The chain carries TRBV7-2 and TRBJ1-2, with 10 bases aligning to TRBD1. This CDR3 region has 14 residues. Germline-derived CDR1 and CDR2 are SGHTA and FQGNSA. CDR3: CASTLTGGPSGGDF. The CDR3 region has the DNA TGTGCCAGCACCCTGACAGGGGGCCCCTCGGGAGGGGACTTC.

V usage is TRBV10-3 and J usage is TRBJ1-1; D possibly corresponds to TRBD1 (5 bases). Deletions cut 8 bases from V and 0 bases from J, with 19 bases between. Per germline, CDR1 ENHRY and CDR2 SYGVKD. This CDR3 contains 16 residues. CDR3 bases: TGTGCCATCGAACCGGGGGACCCCTTTATGAACACTGAAGCTTTCTTT. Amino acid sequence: CAIEPGDPFMNTEAFF.

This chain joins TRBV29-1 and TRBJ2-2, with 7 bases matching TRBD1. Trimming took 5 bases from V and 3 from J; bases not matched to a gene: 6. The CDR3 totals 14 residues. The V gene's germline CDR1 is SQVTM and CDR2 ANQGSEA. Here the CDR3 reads CSVSDRADTGELFF. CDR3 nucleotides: TGCAGCGTTTCCGACAGGGCGGACACCGGGGAGCTGTTTTTT.

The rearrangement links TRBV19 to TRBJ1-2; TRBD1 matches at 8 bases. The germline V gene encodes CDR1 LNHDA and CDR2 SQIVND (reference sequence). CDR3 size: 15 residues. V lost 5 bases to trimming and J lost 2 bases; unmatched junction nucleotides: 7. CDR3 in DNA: TGTGCCAGTAGTTCGGGACAGGCGCCAAACTATGGCTACACCTTC. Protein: CASSSGQAPNYGYTF.

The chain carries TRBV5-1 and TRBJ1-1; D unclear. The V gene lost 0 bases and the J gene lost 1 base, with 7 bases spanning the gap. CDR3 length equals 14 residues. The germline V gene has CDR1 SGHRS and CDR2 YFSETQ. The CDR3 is CASSLGRQNTEAFF. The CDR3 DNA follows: TGCGCCAGCAGCTTGGGCCGACAGAACACTGAAGCTTTCTTT.

The CDR3 DNA reads TGTGCCAGCAGCGCGTCGACAGGGGCCAACACTGAAGCTTTCTTT. It codes for CASSASTGANTEAFF. This chain joins TRBV9 and TRBJ1-1; the match to TRBD1 covers 8 bases. This CDR3 comprises 15 residues. CDR1 is SGDLS and CDR2 is YYNGEE in the germline V gene. After removal of 3 bases from V and 2 bases from J, the junction contained 6 bases not matched to a gene.

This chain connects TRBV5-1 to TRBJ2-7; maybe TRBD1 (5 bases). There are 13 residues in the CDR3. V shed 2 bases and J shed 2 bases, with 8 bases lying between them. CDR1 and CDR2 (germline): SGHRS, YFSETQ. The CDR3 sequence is CASSFDRTYEQYF. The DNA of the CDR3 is TGCGCCAGCAGCTTCGACAGAACCTACGAGCAGTACTTC. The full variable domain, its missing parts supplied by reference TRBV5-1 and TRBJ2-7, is KAGVTQTPRYLIKTRGQQVTLSCSPISGHRSVSWYQQTPGQGLQFLFEYFSETQRNKGNFPGRFSGRQFSNSRSEMNVSTLELGDSALYLCASSFDRTYEQYFGPGTRLTVT.

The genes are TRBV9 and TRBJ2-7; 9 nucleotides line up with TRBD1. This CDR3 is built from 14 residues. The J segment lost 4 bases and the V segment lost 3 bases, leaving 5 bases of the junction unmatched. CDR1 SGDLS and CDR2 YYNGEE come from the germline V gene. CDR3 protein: CASSAGQGRYEQYF. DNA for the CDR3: TGTGCCAGCAGCGCGGGACAGGGTCGTTACGAGCAGTACTTC.

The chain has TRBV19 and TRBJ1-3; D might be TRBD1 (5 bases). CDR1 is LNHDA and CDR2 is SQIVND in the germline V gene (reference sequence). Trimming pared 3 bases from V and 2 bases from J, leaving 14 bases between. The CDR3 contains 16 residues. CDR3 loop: CASSITLTAPGNTIYF. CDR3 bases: TGTGCCAGTAGTATTACCTTGACAGCACCTGGAAACACCATATATTTT.

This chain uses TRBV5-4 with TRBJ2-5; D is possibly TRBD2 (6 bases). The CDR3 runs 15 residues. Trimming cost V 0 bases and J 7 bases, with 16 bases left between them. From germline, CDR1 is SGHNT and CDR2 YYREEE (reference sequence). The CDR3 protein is CASSLGAVLEGTQYF. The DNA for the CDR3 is TGTGCCAGCAGCTTGGGGGCGGTGTTGGAGGGGACCCAGTACTTC.

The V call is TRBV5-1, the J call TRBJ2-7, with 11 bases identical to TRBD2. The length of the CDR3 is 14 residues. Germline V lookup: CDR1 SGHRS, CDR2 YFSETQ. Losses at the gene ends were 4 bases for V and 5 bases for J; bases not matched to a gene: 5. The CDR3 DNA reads TGCGCCAGCAGCCGGACTAGCGGGTCAAACGAGCAGTACTTC. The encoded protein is CASSRTSGSNEQYF.

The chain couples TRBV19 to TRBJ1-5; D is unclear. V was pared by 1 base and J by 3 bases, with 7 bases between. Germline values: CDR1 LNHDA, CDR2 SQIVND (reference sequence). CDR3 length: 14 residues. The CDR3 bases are TGTGCCAGTAGTATAGTGGGCTTCAATCAGCCCCAGCATTTT. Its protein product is CASSIVGFNQPQHF.

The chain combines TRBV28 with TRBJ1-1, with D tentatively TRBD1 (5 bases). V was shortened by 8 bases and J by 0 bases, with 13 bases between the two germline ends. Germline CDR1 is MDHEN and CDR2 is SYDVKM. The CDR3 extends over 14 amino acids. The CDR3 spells CASEQGPMNTEAFF. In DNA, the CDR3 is TGTGCCAGCGAGCAGGGCCCGATGAACACTGAAGCTTTCTTT.

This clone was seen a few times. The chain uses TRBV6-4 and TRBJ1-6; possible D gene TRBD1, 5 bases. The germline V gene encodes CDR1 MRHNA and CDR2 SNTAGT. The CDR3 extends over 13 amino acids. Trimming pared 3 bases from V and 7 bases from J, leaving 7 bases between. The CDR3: CASSEAGNSPLHF. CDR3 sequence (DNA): TGTGCCAGCAGTGAGGCAGGGAATTCACCCCTCCACTTT.

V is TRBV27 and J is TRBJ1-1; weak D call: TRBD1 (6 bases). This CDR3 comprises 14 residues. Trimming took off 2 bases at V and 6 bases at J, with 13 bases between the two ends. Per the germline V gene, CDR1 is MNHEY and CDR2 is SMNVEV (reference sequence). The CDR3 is CASSLGRGRSEAFF. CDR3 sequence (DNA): TGTGCCAGCAGTTTAGGCAGGGGCCGATCTGAAGCTTTCTTT.

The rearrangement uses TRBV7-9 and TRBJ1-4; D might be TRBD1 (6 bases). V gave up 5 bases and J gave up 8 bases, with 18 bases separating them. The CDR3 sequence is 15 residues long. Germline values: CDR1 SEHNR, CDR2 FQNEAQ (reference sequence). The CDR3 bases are TGTGCCAGCAGCCCAGACAGGCGGACATTCGAAAAACTGTTTTTT. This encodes CASSPDRRTFEKLFF. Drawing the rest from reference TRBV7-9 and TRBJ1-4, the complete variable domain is DTGVSQNPRHKITKRGQNVTFRCDPISEHNRLYWYRQTLGQGPEFLTYFQNEAQLEKSRLLSDRFSAERPKGSFSTLEIQRTEQGDSAMYLCASSPDRRTFEKLFFGSGTQLSVL.